These T cell receptor beta chains were read from a single sample in a study of T cell responses to AZD1222 COVID-19 vaccine. The data were produced by immunoSEQ multiplex PCR, yet TCRdb's version contains in-frame clones alone and is incomplete. Here the sample spans more than 100,000 clones, approximately 91% being singletons. Here the sequenced sample was peripheral blood, taken on day 0 of AZD1222 vaccination. All receptors come from an adult in good health. Each CDR3 is given with its conserved first and last residue.

v_call	j_call	cdr3_aa
TRBV19	TRBJ2-7	CASSTGTAKSLSSYEQYF
TRBV18	TRBJ1-1	CASSGTRNTEAFF
TRBV7-3	TRBJ2-1	CASSTPQGVPLDEQFF
TRBV5-6	TRBJ2-7	CASRTGTTSYEQYF
TRBV28	TRBJ1-2	CASSPSQGAVRGYTF
TRBV9	TRBJ1-1	CASSARRITGLNTEAFF
TRBV19	TRBJ1-4	CASSIGPPGRHEKLFF
TRBV6-2/TRBV6-3	TRBJ1-2	CASSYARVGYTF
TRBV11-3	TRBJ2-1	CASSFPTGHNEQFF
TRBV18	TRBJ1-2	CASSPPSAPYGYTF
TRBV7-9	TRBJ1-1	CASSFGSFRVGDTEAFF
TRBV6-2/TRBV6-3	TRBJ2-1	CASSRLAGTYNEQFF
TRBV5-1	TRBJ1-1	CASSLAQGAGEAFF
TRBV7-2	TRBJ2-1	CASSERGVSYNEQFF
TRBV7-9	TRBJ1-6	CASSLLASFARSYNSPLHF
TRBV19	TRBJ1-2	CASRKDRVLDGYTF
TRBV7-3	TRBJ2-1	CASSSVRGRNSYNEQFF
TRBV13	TRBJ1-2	CASSRGGLGGYTF
TRBV29-1	TRBJ2-7	CSVEGFYEQYF
TRBV7-2	TRBJ2-7	CASSPLTGGPYEQYF
TRBV7-2	TRBJ1-1	CASQGAEDTEAFF
TRBV4-2	TRBJ2-7	CASSPWDRTYEQYF
TRBV7-2	TRBJ2-7	CASSSGLAWDF
TRBV7-8	TRBJ1-6	CASNYRLRDRVSPLHF
TRBV4-2	TRBJ1-6	CASSQDPGRSSYNSPLHF
TRBV7-2	TRBJ2-7	CASSSRASGSHSYEQYF
TRBV4-3	TRBJ1-2	CASSQDEARWGYTF
TRBV6-5	TRBJ2-2	CASSSYRGARELFF
TRBV4-3	TRBJ2-7	CASSQDKGTSSYEQYF
TRBV7-9	TRBJ1-4	CASSYRNEKLFF
TRBV5-1	TRBJ2-1	CASSLAAQGVGEQFF
TRBV6-4	TRBJ2-5	CASNATGAQGKTQYF
TRBV19	TRBJ1-5	CASRGQGALGNQPQHF
TRBV6-2/TRBV6-3	TRBJ1-2	CASSFEVDGYTF
TRBV5-5	TRBJ1-3	CASSLVPGNTIYF
TRBV27	TRBJ1-1	CASKRNAGTEAFF
TRBV7-9	TRBJ2-1	CASSSPYNEQFF
TRBV14	TRBJ2-1	CASSTDIPYNEQFF